This T cell receptor beta chain was captured by sequencing in a study of Ad26.COV2.S vaccination and SARS-CoV-2 variants. Study at large: Participant was drawn from the COV1001 Ad26.COV2.S trial arm. Each vaccinee took Ad26.COV2.S intramuscularly, once or twice 56 days apart.

Treatment denoted: roughly 18 received Ad26.COV2.S at low or high dose, single or two shots; five or six received placebo; per-sample allocation not given. The samples date from day 63 after the first vaccine or placebo injection. Worth noting for this clone: Its specificity is unknown.

General observations from the study: Among vaccine recipients, spike-specific TCR breadth exceeded that of placebo recipients.

Profiled with immunoSEQ multiplex PCR; TCRdb holds only in-frame clones, not every one. The profile shows approximately 450,000 clones, 80% to 95% of them singletons. Germline CDR1 is GTSNPN and CDR2 is SVGIG (reference sequence). The junction had 13 bases not matched to a gene; V was cut back by 5 bases and J by 4 bases. The CDR3 runs 15 residues. Sample: peripheral blood, taken in a trial of Ad26.COV2.S vaccine versus placebo. This clonotype was sampled from a person between 18 and 65 years old who received the Ad26.COV2.S COVID-19 vaccine or a placebo. The chain recombines TRBV30 with TRBJ2-7; the match to TRBD1 covers 8 bases. The CDR3, as DNA: TGTGCCTGGTCCCAGGGGGCCCCGAAGAGGTACGAGCAGTACTTC. This encodes CAWSQGAPKRYEQYF.